Many counts were recorded for the clone carrying this T cell receptor beta chain. The record originates from a study of T-cell reconstitution after alpha-beta-depleted transplantation in children. V was cut by 6 bases and J by 5 bases, with 19 bases left in between. The CDR3 has 15 amino acids. Unique molecular identifiers were incorporated when the TCRbeta library was constructed. TCRdb passed the PCR reads through MiXCR, listing each CDR3 protein once. The sample yields about 200,000 distinct CDR3 sequences, approximately 6.3% seen once. The rearrangement joins TRBV12-3 or TRBV12-4 to TRBJ2-5; the D is unclear. Sequenced material: PBMCs, taken before TCRalphabeta/CD19-depleted stem cell transplant. The origin of this receptor is a boy younger than 10 with acute lymphoblastic leukemia, due to receive a stem cell transplant. In nucleotides, the CDR3 is TGTGCCAGCAGCCTATCTACCCAGGCCTCGGAGACCCAGTACTTC. This sequence encodes CASSLSTQASETQYF.